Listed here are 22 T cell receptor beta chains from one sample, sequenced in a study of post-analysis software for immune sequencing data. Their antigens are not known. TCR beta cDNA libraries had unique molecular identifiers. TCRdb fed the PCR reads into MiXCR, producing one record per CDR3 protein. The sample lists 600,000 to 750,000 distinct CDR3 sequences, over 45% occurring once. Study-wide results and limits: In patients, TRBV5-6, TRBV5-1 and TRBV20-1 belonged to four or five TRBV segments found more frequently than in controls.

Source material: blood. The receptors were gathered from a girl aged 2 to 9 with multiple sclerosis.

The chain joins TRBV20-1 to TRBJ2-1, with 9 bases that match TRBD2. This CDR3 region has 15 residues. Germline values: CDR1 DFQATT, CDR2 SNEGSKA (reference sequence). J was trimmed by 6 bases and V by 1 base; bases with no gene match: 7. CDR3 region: CSARGSAGGPNEQFF. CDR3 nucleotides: TGCAGTGCTAGAGGGTCGGCGGGAGGGCCCAATGAGCAGTTCTTC.

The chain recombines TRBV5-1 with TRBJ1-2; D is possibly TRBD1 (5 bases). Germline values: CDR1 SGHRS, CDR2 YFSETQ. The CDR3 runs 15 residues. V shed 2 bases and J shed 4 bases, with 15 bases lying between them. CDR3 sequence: CASSLLNGGSYGYTF. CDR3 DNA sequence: TGCGCCAGCAGCTTATTGAACGGGGGTAGCTATGGCTACACCTTC.

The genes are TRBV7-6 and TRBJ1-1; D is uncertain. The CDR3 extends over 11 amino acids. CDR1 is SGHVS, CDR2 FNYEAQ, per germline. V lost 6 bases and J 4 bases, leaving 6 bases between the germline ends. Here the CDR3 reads CASSRSTEAFF. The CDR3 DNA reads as TGTGCCAGCAGTCGAAGCACTGAAGCTTTCTTT.

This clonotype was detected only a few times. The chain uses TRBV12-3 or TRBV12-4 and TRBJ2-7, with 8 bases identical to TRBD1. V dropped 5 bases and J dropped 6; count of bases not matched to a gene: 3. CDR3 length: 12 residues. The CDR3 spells CASSRTGREQYF. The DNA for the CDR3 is TGTGCCAGCAGTCGGACAGGGCGCGAGCAGTACTTC.

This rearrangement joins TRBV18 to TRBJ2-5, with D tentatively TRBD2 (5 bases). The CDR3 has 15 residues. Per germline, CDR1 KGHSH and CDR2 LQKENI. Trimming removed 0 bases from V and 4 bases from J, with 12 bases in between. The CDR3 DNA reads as TGTGCCAGCTCACCACCGTCGGAGGCGGGAGAGACCCAGTACTTC. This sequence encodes CASSPPSEAGETQYF.

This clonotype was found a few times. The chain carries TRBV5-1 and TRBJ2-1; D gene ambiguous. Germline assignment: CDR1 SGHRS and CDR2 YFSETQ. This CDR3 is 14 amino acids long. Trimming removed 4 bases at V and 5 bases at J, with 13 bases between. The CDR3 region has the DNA TGCGCCAGCAGCCCCGCCGGACGTCACAATGAGCAGTTCTTC. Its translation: CASSPAGRHNEQFF.

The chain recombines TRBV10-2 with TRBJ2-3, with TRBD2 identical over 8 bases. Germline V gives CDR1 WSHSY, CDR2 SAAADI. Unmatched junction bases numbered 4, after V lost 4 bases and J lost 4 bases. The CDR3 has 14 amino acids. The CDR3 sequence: CASSGTSPADTQYF. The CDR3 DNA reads TGCGCCAGCAGTGGGACTAGCCCCGCAGATACGCAGTATTTT.

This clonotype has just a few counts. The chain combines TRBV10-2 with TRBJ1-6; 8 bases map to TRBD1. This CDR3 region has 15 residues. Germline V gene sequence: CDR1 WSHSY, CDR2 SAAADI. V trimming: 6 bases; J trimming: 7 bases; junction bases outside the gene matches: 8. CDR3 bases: TGCGCCAGCAGAAATGTTGGACAGGGAAATTCACCCCTCCACTTT. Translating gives CASRNVGQGNSPLHF.

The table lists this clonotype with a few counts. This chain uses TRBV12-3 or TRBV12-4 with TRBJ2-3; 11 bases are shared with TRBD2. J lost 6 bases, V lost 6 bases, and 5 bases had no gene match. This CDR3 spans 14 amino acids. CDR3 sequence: CASRTLAGDDTQYF. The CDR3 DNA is TGTGCCAGCAGAACACTAGCGGGAGACGATACGCAGTATTTT.

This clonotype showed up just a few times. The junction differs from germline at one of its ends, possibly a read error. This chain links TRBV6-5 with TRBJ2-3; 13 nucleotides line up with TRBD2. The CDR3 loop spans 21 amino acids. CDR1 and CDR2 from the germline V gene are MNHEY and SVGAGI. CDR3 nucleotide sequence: TGTGCCAGCAGTTACGATAGTAGCCCGGGACTAGCGGGGCTTAGCACGGATACGCAGTATTTT. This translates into CASSYDSSPGLAGLSTDTQYF.

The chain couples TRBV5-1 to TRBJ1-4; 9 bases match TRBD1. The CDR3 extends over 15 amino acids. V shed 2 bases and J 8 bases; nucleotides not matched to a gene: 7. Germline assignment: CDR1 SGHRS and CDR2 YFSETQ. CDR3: CASSFNRGREEKLFF. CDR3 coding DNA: TGCGCCAGCAGCTTCAACAGGGGGCGAGAGGAAAAACTGTTTTTT. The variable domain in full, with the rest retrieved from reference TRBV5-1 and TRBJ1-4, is KAGVTQTPRYLIKTRGQQVTLSCSPISGHRSVSWYQQTPGQGLQFLFEYFSETQRNKGNFPGRFSGRQFSNSRSEMNVSTLELGDSALYLCASSFNRGREEKLFFGSGTQLSVL.

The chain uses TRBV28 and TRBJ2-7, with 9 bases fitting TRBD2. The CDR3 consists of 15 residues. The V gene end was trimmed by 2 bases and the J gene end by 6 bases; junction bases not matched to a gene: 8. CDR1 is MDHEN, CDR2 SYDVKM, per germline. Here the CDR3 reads CASSLRASGKTEQYF. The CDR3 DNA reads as TGTGCCAGCAGTTTAAGGGCTAGCGGGAAGACCGAGCAGTACTTC.

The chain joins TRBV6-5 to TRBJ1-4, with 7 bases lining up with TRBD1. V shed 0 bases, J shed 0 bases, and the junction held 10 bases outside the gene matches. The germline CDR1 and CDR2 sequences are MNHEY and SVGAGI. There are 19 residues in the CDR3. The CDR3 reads CASSYSRRTGRSTNEKLFF. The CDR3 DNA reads TGTGCCAGCAGTTACTCGAGAAGGACAGGACGATCAACTAATGAAAAACTGTTTTTT.

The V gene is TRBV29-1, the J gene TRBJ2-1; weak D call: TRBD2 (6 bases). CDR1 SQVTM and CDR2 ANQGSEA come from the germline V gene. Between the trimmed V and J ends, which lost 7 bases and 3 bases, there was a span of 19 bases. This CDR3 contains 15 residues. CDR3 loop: CSAPDLRRGYNEQFF. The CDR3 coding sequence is TGCAGCGCACCCGACCTCAGGCGGGGCTACAATGAGCAGTTCTTC.

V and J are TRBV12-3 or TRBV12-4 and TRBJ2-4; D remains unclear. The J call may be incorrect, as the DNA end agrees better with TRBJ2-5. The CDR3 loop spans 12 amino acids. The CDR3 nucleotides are TGTGCCAGCAGACCTATCCACGGGACCCAGTACTTC. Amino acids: CASRPIHGTQYF.

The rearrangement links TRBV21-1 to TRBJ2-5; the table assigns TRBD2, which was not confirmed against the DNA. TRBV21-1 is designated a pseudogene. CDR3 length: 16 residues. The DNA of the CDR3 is TGTGCCAGCAGCTGGGTGCTAGCGTTTTACCAAGAGACCCAGTACTTC. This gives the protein CASSWVLAFYQETQYF.

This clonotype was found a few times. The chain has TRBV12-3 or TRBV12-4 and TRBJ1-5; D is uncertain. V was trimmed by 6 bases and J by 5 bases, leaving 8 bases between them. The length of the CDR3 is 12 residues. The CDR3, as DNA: TGTGCCAGCAGGACCACTGATCAGCCCCAGCATTTT. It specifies CASRTTDQPQHF.

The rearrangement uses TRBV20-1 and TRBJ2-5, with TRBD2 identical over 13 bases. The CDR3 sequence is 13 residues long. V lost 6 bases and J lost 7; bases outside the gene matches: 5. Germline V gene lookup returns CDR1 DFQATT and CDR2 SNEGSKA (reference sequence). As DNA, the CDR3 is TGCAGTGCGAGACTAGCGGGAGGCGGGACCCAGTACTTC. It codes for CSARLAGGGTQYF.

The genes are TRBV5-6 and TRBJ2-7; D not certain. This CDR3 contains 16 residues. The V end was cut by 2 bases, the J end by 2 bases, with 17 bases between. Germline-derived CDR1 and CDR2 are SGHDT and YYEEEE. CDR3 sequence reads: CASSFYQVDGAYEQYF. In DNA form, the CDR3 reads TGTGCCAGCAGCTTTTACCAGGTGGATGGGGCCTACGAGCAGTACTTC. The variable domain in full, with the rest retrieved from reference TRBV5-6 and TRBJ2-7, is DAGVTQSPTHLIKTRGQQVTLRCSPKSGHDTVSWYQQALGQGPQFIFQYYEEEERQRGNFPDRFSGHQFPNYSSELNVNALLLGDSALYLCASSFYQVDGAYEQYFGPGTRLTVT.

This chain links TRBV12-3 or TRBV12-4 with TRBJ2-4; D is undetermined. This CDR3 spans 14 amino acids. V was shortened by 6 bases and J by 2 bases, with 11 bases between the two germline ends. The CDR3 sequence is CASSPSDPKNIQYF. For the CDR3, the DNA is TGTGCCAGCAGCCCGTCAGATCCCAAAAACATTCAGTACTTC.

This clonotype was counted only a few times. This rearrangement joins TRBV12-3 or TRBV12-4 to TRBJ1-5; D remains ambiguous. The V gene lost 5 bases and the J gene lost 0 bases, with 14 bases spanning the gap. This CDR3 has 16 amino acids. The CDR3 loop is CASSHSDRDSNQPQHF. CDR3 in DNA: TGTGCCAGCAGTCACTCAGACCGGGATAGCAATCAGCCCCAGCATTTT.

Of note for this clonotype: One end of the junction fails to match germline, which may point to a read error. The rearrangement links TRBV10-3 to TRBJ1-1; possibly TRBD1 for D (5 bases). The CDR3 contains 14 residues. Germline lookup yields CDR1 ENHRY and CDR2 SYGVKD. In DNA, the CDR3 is TGTGCCATCAGTGTTGGGGGGGGGAACACTGAGGCTTTCTTT. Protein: CAISVGGGNTEAFF.